This TCR beta chain was recorded in a study of blood T cell repertoires in COVID-19. The repertoire was sequenced with immunoSEQ multiplex PCR; TCRdb's copy has only in-frame clones and lacks some. The sample comprises approximately 52,000 clones, less than 90% of which are singletons, and 10% to 15% rests with the top ten. Deletions cut 2 bases from V and 4 bases from J, with 8 bases between. The CDR3 consists of 12 residues. Per germline, CDR1 GTSNPN and CDR2 SVGIG (reference sequence). This chain connects TRBV30 to TRBJ1-2; D remains ambiguous. This TCR derives from a woman older than 75 with acute or convalescent COVID-19. Specimen: peripheral blood. The CDR3 is CAWSPGSYGYTF. The CDR3 bases are TGTGCCTGGAGTCCGGGGTCCTATGGCTACACCTTC.